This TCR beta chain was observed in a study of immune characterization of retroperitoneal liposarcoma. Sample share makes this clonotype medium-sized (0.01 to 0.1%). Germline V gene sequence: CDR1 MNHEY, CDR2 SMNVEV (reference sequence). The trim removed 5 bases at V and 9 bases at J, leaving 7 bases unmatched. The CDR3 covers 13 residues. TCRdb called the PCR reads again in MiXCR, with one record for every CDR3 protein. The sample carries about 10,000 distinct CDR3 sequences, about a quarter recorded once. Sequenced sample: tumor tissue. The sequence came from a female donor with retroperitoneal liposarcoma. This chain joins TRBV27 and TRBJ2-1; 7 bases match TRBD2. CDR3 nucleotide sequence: TGTGCCAGCAGTACCGGGGGGTCTGGTGAGCAGTTCTTC. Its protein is CASSTGGSGEQFF.